This TCR beta chain appears in the sequencing data of a study of CD8+CD57+ T cells in acquired aplastic anemia (dated by TCRdb to 2016 to 2018). In the study overall: A mean of about 3.2 ug of DNA, ranging from about 0.17 to 30 ug, was extracted from sorted CD4+ and CD8+ cells. Points the paper makes about the study in general: Roughly 29 CD8+ CDR3 sequences were shared between patients and controls but appeared highly expressed in patients and within their immunodominant clones. Between patients and healthy controls, no significant difference in CD8+ Simpson's diversity was found (P=0.060).

V is reduced by 0 bases and J by 6 bases, leaving a spacing of 9 bases between them. CDR1 and CDR2, per the germline V gene, are ENHRY and SYGVKD. The CDR3 runs 14 residues from the cysteine to the phenylalanine. Only the CDR3 part of the read is kept: 42 bases, read in frame from the first base. As regards this clonotype: Its recognized antigen is unknown. Nothing much larger sits one base from this clone, and base qualities are not available.

TCR repertoires of sorted CD4+ and CD8+ blood T cells from severe aplastic anemia patients and healthy subjects were deep-sequenced in the study. Ficoll-Paque density gradient centrifugation was used to isolate peripheral blood mononuclear cells. CD4+ and CD8+ T cells were sorted by FACS or magnetic beads before DNA extraction. TCR beta VDJ combination and CDR3 sequence profiling used genomic DNA as the template. TCR repertoire sequencing was run on an Illumina HiSeq 2000. The paper's data handling went like this. Repertoires were assessed using TRBV/TRBJ rearrangement plots, CDR3 size and DJ length profiles, and Simpson's diversity index. The most abundant DNA sequence in the deep sequencing data was taken as the immunodominant clone. CDR3 amino acid sequences were screened for sharing across subjects and were compared with published repertoires and the VDJdb database. The public reads were quality trimmed at Q25 with fastp and then assembled into clones with MiXCR by TCRdb, keeping productive beta chains. All rows with the same CDR3 protein become a single entry with the most common DNA and genes. None of the V and J calls come from the authors' own analysis; TCRdb made them. The sample table records some 280,000 distinct CDR3 sequences; around 60% of these occur just once. 8% of the sample goes to the ten largest clones.

The rearranged segments are TRBV10-3 and TRBJ2-1; the D gene assignment is ambiguous. The specimen sequenced was sorted CD4+, CD8+, or CD8+CD57+ T cells (not recorded which) from PBMCs. This receptor was identified in a human donor with severe aplastic anemia or a healthy control (not recorded which). The DNA sequence reads TGTGCCATCAGTGAGTCAGGCGTGGTCAATGAGCAGTTCTTC. This codes for CAISESGVVNEQFF.